Many counts were recorded for the clone carrying this T cell receptor (beta chain). This specimen belongs to a study of T-cell reconstitution after alpha-beta-depleted transplantation in children. A TCRbeta library incorporating unique molecular identifiers was prepared. TCRdb reprocessed the PCR reads with MiXCR, giving one entry per CDR3 protein. The sample lists 780,000 or so distinct CDR3 sequences, approximately 15% occurring once. With 5 bases clipped from V and 0 bases from J, the junction kept 4 bases outside the gene matches. This CDR3 region has 15 residues. The TCR sequence derives from a male patient younger than 18 who had a stem cell transplant for acute lymphoblastic leukemia, so the T cells may come from the graft donor. This material consisted of PBMCs, mostly from graft donor cells, taken 360 days after TCRalphabeta/CD19-depleted stem cell transplant. The V and J genes are TRBV12-3 or TRBV12-4 and TRBJ2-3; TRBD1 matches at 8 bases. CDR3 in amino acids: CASSRTGISTDTQYF. The CDR3 DNA reads as TGTGCCAGCAGTCGGACAGGGATTAGCACAGATACGCAGTATTTT.